This T cell receptor (beta chain) was found in a study of cytomegalovirus exposure and HLA in healthy donors. Sequencing was performed with immunoSEQ multiplex PCR; in TCRdb, only in-frame clones are kept and a portion is missing. The sample consists of 95,000 to 120,000 clones, under 85% of them appearing once. The V segment lost 0 bases and the J segment 8 bases; nucleotides outside the gene matches: 7. The CDR3 is made up of 16 amino acids. Germline V gene sequence: CDR1 SGHRS, CDR2 YFSETQ. This sequence was found in a woman between 18 and 29 years old in good health and CMV-seronegative. This rearrangement joins TRBV5-1 to TRBJ1-6, with 8 bases that match TRBD1. Input material: PBMCs. This CDR3 reads CASSLDLQGGDSPLHF. The CDR3 bases are TGCGCCAGCAGCTTGGACTTACAGGGGGGGGATTCACCCCTCCACTTT.